Listed here are 27 T cell receptor beta chains from one sample, sequenced in a study of T-cell reconstitution after alpha-beta-depleted transplantation in children. It was with unique molecular identifiers that the TCRbeta library was prepared. TCRdb reprocessed the PCR reads with MiXCR, giving one entry per CDR3 protein. The sample lists 400,000 to 500,000 distinct CDR3 sequences; 11% were seen once. Sequenced material: PBMCs from the stem cell graft donor, taken from the stem cell graft. The receptors were gathered from a human donor who donated a stem cell graft to a child with acute myeloid leukemia.

This clonotype has only a few counts. CDR3 nucleotides: TGTGCCAGCAGCTTAGACGGGGTAGAGACCCAGTACTTC. The encoded protein is CASSLDGVETQYF. The rearrangement uses TRBV7-8 and TRBJ2-5; possibly TRBD2 for D (5 bases). Germline V CDR1 and CDR2: SGHVS, FQNEAQ. The CDR3 spans 13 residues. The germline V and J ends were trimmed by 1 base and 4 bases, with 7 bases remaining between them.

This clonotype has only a few counts. This rearrangement joins TRBV5-1 to TRBJ2-7, with D perhaps matching TRBD1 (5 bases). The CDR3 is 15 amino acids. Trimming left V 1 base short and J 3 bases short, with 14 bases between. Germline CDR1 reads SGHRS; CDR2 reads YFSETQ. The CDR3, as DNA: TGCGCCAGCAGCTTGACGCCAGGGTTATTCTACGAGCAGTACTTC. Protein sequence: CASSLTPGLFYEQYF.

This clonotype has only a few counts. The V call is TRBV3-1, the J call TRBJ1-2, with D hard to call. The CDR3 sequence is 12 residues long. The V end lost 0 bases, the J end lost 11 bases, and 10 bases lay between the germline ends. Per germline, CDR1 LGHDT and CDR2 YNNKEL (reference sequence). CDR3 sequence reads: CASSQEPSAYTF. The CDR3 DNA follows: TGTGCCAGCAGCCAAGAACCATCTGCGTACACCTTC.

This clonotype was recorded a few times. This chain joins TRBV5-1 and TRBJ2-1; D gene unclear. Trimming took off 4 bases at V and 0 bases at J, with 20 bases between the two ends. Per germline, CDR1 SGHRS and CDR2 YFSETQ. The CDR3 is 18 amino acids. The CDR3 bases are TGCGCCAGCAGCCCTCTCCCGGCCCAGATTAGCTCCTACAATGAGCAGTTCTTC. Amino acid sequence: CASSPLPAQISSYNEQFF. Combining the CDR3 with reference TRBV5-1 and TRBJ2-1 gives the whole variable domain KAGVTQTPRYLIKTRGQQVTLSCSPISGHRSVSWYQQTPGQGLQFLFEYFSETQRNKGNFPGRFSGRQFSNSRSEMNVSTLELGDSALYLCASSPLPAQISSYNEQFFGPGTRLTVL.

This clonotype has at least ten counts. This chain uses TRBV20-1 with TRBJ2-1; 8 bases line up with TRBD2. The CDR3 totals 15 residues. From germline, CDR1 is DFQATT and CDR2 SNEGSKA (reference sequence). With V trimmed by 3 bases and J by 2 bases, 6 bases remained unmatched. The CDR3 sequence is CSASPGGAAYNEQFF. CDR3 sequence (DNA): TGCAGTGCTAGTCCGGGGGGGGCTGCCTACAATGAGCAGTTCTTC.

This clonotype has only a few counts. The chain uses TRBV7-2 and TRBJ2-7, with 7 positions matching TRBD2. This CDR3 region has 15 residues. Losses at the gene ends were 3 bases for V and 4 bases for J; bases not matched to a gene: 9. Germline V gene sequence: CDR1 SGHTA, CDR2 FQGNSA. CDR3 DNA: TGTGCCAGCAGCTTTAGGGACTACGAGTTATACGAGCAGTACTTC. Protein sequence: CASSFRDYELYEQYF.

This clonotype was picked up a small number of times. This chain's CDR3 is CSASGPSYEQYF. CDR3 nucleotide sequence: TGCAGTGCTAGTGGGCCGTCCTACGAGCAGTACTTC. The rearrangement joins TRBV20-1 to TRBJ2-7; D unresolved. The germline CDR1 and CDR2 sequences are DFQATT and SNEGSKA (reference sequence). The CDR3 consists of 12 residues. V was shortened by 3 bases and J by 1 base, with 7 bases between the two germline ends.

CDR3 residues: CASKVPEGRTGELFF. The CDR3 DNA is TGTGCCAGTAAGGTGCCCGAGGGCCGCACCGGGGAGCTGTTTTTT. The V call is TRBV19, the J call TRBJ2-2, with a tentative D call TRBD2 (5 bases). The CDR3 loop spans 15 amino acids. V was clipped by 7 bases and J by 4 bases, with 16 bases between them. Germline V gene data show CDR1 as LNHDA and CDR2 as SQIVND (reference sequence).

This clonotype was detected a few times. The V call is TRBV7-2, the J call TRBJ1-6, with 8 bases aligning to TRBD1. This CDR3 is 14 amino acids long. Germline CDR1 is SGHTA and CDR2 is FQGNSA. V trimming: 5 bases; J trimming: 6 bases; junction bases outside the gene matches: 3. The CDR3 spells CASSPGGGNSPLHF. CDR3 nucleotide sequence: TGTGCCAGCAGCCCAGGGGGCGGTAATTCACCCCTCCACTTT.

This clonotype was counted at least ten times. An end of the junction differs from the germline gene, which may be a read error. The genes are TRBV5-1 and TRBJ2-7, with D hard to call. This CDR3 spans 14 amino acids. Germline CDR1 is SGHRS and CDR2 is YFSETQ. CDR3 residues: CASSLGGRTYEQYF. The CDR3 coding sequence is TGTGCCAGCAGTTTAGGCGGAAGAACGTACGAGCAGTACTTC.

The chain links TRBV3-1 to TRBJ2-5; D gene unclear. This CDR3 has 12 amino acids. Trimming removed 11 bases from V and 4 bases from J, with 14 bases in between. The germline gives CDR1 LGHDT, CDR2 YNNKEL (reference sequence). DNA of the CDR3: TGTGCCTTCTGTTTAGATCGAGAGACCCAGTACTTC. Translation: CAFCLDRETQYF.

In its sample, this clonotype was seen a few times. The V call is TRBV5-1, the J call TRBJ2-1; D ambiguous. Germline lookup yields CDR1 SGHRS and CDR2 YFSETQ. The CDR3 runs 17 residues. V shed 1 base and J shed 6 bases, with 20 bases lying between them. The CDR3 nucleotides are TGCGCCAGCAGCTTGAGGGCTACTCCTGCCCCAACCAATGAGCAGTTCTTC. Protein product: CASSLRATPAPTNEQFF.

Notes on this clonotype: Germline is not matched at one junction end, which may reflect a read error. CDR3 DNA sequence: TGTGCCATCAGTGAGCCGCAAGCGGGGAGCAGAGATACGCAGTATTTT. This codes for CAISEPQAGSRDTQYF. The gene calls are TRBV10-3 and TRBJ2-3; 7 bases line up with TRBD2. Germline V gene sequence: CDR1 ENHRY, CDR2 SYGVKD. There are 16 residues in the CDR3.

This rearrangement joins TRBV4-2 to TRBJ2-3; 8 nucleotides line up with TRBD2. The CDR3 extends over 13 amino acids. The V segment lost 3 bases and the J segment 6 bases; nucleotides outside the gene matches: 2. Per the germline V gene, CDR1 is LGHNA and CDR2 is YNFKEQ. The CDR3 DNA sequence: TGTGCCAGCAGCCAGCGGGAGGTGGATACGCAGTATTTT. Protein product: CASSQREVDTQYF.

The V and J genes are TRBV7-2 and TRBJ2-7; TRBD1 agrees at 7 bases. The CDR3 runs to 15 residues. Trimming cost V 2 bases and J 0 bases; bases outside gene matches: 4. Per germline, CDR1 SGHTA and CDR2 FQGNSA. DNA for the CDR3: TGTGCCAGCAGCTTAAGTGGGACAGACTCCTACGAGCAGTACTTC. It yields the protein CASSLSGTDSYEQYF.

The chain recombines TRBV30 with TRBJ1-2; possibly TRBD1 for D (5 bases). The length of the CDR3 is 11 residues. V was trimmed by 4 bases and J by 2 bases, leaving 5 bases between them. Germline V gene lookup returns CDR1 GTSNPN and CDR2 SVGIG (reference sequence). CDR3 sequence: CAWNRNYGYTF. The CDR3 DNA reads as TGTGCCTGGAACAGGAACTATGGCTACACCTTC.

This chain connects TRBV15 to TRBJ1-1; TRBD1 agrees at 7 bases. After removal of 1 base from V and 5 bases from J, the junction contained 7 bases not matched to a gene. From germline, CDR1 is LNHNV and CDR2 YYDKDF (reference sequence). The CDR3 covers 15 residues. CDR3 coding DNA: TGTGCCACCAGCAGAGGTGGGAGGGGGCAAACTGAAGCTTTCTTT. Residues: CATSRGGRGQTEAFF.

The J gene is TRBJ2-7, the V gene TRBV29-1, with D tentatively TRBD2 (6 bases). The length of the CDR3 is 12 residues. Trimming shortened V by 4 bases and J by 5 bases, and 12 bases separated the two germline ends. Germline-derived CDR1 and CDR2 are SQVTM and ANQGSEA. In DNA, the CDR3 is TGCAGCGTTGTCTGGGAGGACAACGAGCAGTACTTC. This gives the protein CSVVWEDNEQYF.

This clonotype was counted only a few times. The rearrangement links TRBV5-6 to TRBJ2-7; D might be TRBD1 or TRBD2, each matching 6 bases. This CDR3 spans 17 amino acids. V lost 1 base to trimming and J lost 3 bases, with 20 bases between them. From germline, CDR1 is SGHDT and CDR2 YYEEEE. The CDR3 loop reads CASSLFGGQTRSYEQYV. For the CDR3, the DNA is TGTGCCAGCAGCTTGTTTGGAGGACAGACTAGAAGCTACGAGCAGTACGTC.

The V gene is TRBV20-1, the J gene TRBJ2-5, with a tentative D call TRBD2 (5 bases). This CDR3 contains 14 residues. V was trimmed by 6 bases and J by 4 bases, leaving 18 bases between them. Germline V gene data show CDR1 as DFQATT and CDR2 as SNEGSKA (reference sequence). CDR3 DNA: TGCAGTGCATCCCCAGGAGGTCTCGGAGAGACCCAGTACTTC. It translates to CSASPGGLGETQYF.

Only a few counts were recorded for this clonotype. The chain combines TRBV30 with TRBJ2-3, with D maybe TRBD1 (5 bases). V dropped 3 bases and J dropped 3 bases, with 7 bases sitting between them. Germline V lookup: CDR1 GTSNPN, CDR2 SVGIG (reference sequence). The CDR3 sequence is 12 residues long. The CDR3 sequence: CAWSQGTDTQYF. CDR3 bases: TGTGCCTGGAGCCAGGGAACAGATACGCAGTATTTT.

This clonotype was picked up a small number of times. The CDR3, as DNA: TGCAGCGCAATCCAAACAGGGTGGAATCAGCCCCAGCATTTT. This encodes CSAIQTGWNQPQHF. V gene TRBV29-1 combines with J gene TRBJ1-5, with D possibly TRBD1 on 6 matching bases. Trimming left V 7 bases short and J 4 bases short, with 17 bases between. The CDR3 consists of 14 residues. Germline lookup yields CDR1 SQVTM and CDR2 ANQGSEA.

The V call is TRBV4-1, the J call TRBJ2-7; D uncertain. Looked up from germline, CDR1 is MGHRA and CDR2 is YSYEKL. V was clipped by 0 bases and J by 1 base, with 10 bases between them. CDR3 length: 15 residues. The CDR3 loop is CASSQDLPDSYEQYV. The DNA of the CDR3 is TGCGCCAGCAGCCAAGATCTGCCAGATTCCTACGAGCAGTACGTC.

This clonotype was counted between two and nine times. The J gene is TRBJ1-1, the V gene TRBV7-9, with TRBD1 as a possible D gene (6 bases). This CDR3 has 12 residues. The ends were cut back, 6 bases at V and 7 bases at J, with 12 bases in the middle. Germline CDR1 and CDR2: SEHNR and FQNEAQ (reference sequence). The CDR3 nucleotides are TGTGCCAGCAGGATCCACAGGGATGAAGCTTTCTTT. The encoded protein is CASRIHRDEAFF.

The CDR3 is CASSAGTAFYGYTF. The CDR3, as DNA: TGTGCCAGCAGCGCCGGGACAGCCTTCTATGGCTACACCTTC. The chain carries TRBV25-1 and TRBJ1-2; TRBD1 matches 7 bases. Germline CDR1 and CDR2: MGHDK and SYGVNS. V shed 6 bases, J shed 4 bases, and the junction held 8 bases outside the gene matches. This CDR3 contains 14 residues.

This clonotype has a handful of counts. The genes are TRBV20-1 and TRBJ1-1; D possibly corresponds to TRBD1 (6 bases). The ends were cut back, 3 bases at V and 0 bases at J, with 14 bases in the middle. This CDR3 region has 15 residues. Looked up from germline, CDR1 is DFQATT and CDR2 is SNEGSKA (reference sequence). The CDR3 spells CSASPDRRMNTEAFF. The CDR3 nucleotides read TGCAGTGCTAGTCCCGACAGGCGTATGAACACTGAAGCTTTCTTT.

This clonotype was counted a few times. The J gene is TRBJ1-2, the V gene TRBV29-1; D not certain. CDR1 SQVTM and CDR2 ANQGSEA come from the germline V gene. V was clipped by 3 bases and J by 7 bases, with 12 bases between them. CDR3 length: 12 residues. This CDR3 reads CSVDFGASGYTF. The CDR3 nucleotides are TGCAGCGTTGATTTTGGTGCTAGTGGCTACACCTTC. The full variable domain, completed using reference TRBV29-1 and TRBJ1-2, is SAVISQKPSRDICQRGTSLTIQCQVDSQVTMMFWYRQQPGQSLTLIATANQGSEATYESGFVIDKFPISRPNLTFSTLTVSNMSPEDSSIYLCSVDFGASGYTFGSGTRLTVV.